This entry lists 27 T cell receptor beta chains sequenced from one sample in a study of T cells in Graves' hyperthyroidism and ophthalmopathy. TCR beta CDR3 regions were amplified from RNA. The primer set for the first-round RT-PCR of the TCR CDR3 was HTBI. TCRdb reprocessed the multiplex PCR reads via MiXCR and lists one record per CDR3 protein. The table has hundreds of thousands of distinct CDR3 sequences, around 42% seen once. Sequencing was done on a sample of peripheral blood or thyroid tissue (not recorded which). The receptors derive from a woman aged 18-29 years with Graves' hyperthyroidism.

This clonotype has more than one count but fewer than ten. The chain joins TRBV2 to TRBJ1-6; no definite D call. Between the trimmed V and J ends, which lost 9 bases and 7 bases, there was a span of 10 bases. The CDR3 is 12 residues long. Germline values: CDR1 SNHLY, CDR2 FYNNEI. CDR3 bases: TGTGCCAGGAGCGACCGGAATTCACCCCTCCACTTT. Translation: CARSDRNSPLHF.

V and J are TRBV25-1 and TRBJ2-7; weak D call: TRBD1 (6 bases). This CDR3 is built from 14 residues. Trimming shortened V by 5 bases and J by 7 bases, and 18 bases separated the two germline ends. Germline CDR1 MGHDK, CDR2 SYGVNS. In DNA, the CDR3 is TGTGCCAGCAGTTACTCTGCCCAGGGGAAAGAGCAGTACTTC. It encodes CASSYSAQGKEQYF.

Only a few counts were recorded for this clonotype. J is TRBJ2-5 and V is TRBV11-2; no reliable D call. Per germline, CDR1 SGHAT and CDR2 FQNNGV. The CDR3 loop spans 13 amino acids. V was pared by 1 base and J by 3 bases, with 6 bases between. DNA for the CDR3: TGTGCCAGCAGCTTAGTAGCAGAAGAGACCCAGTACTTC. Encoded protein: CASSLVAEETQYF.

This clonotype was seen only a few times. The genes are TRBV24-1 and TRBJ2-2; no reliable D call. The CDR3 sequence is 16 residues long. The V end lost 0 bases, the J end lost 0 bases, and 7 bases lay between the germline ends. Germline CDR1 is KGHDR and CDR2 is SFDVKD. CDR3 in DNA: TGTGCCACCAGTGATTTGACACCACCGAACACCGGGGAGCTGTTTTTT. Residues: CATSDLTPPNTGELFF.

In its sample, this clonotype was seen a few times. This chain's CDR3 is CASSVSGTGEKLFF. The CDR3 region has the DNA TGTGCCAGCAGCGTATCCGGAACGGGGGAAAAACTGTTTTTT. The chain is built from TRBV9 and TRBJ1-4; D gene ambiguous. The V end was cut by 1 base, the J end by 8 bases, with 12 bases between. Germline assignment: CDR1 SGDLS and CDR2 YYNGEE. The CDR3 is 14 amino acids.

The J gene is TRBJ1-5, the V gene TRBV19, with 7 bases that match TRBD1. After removal of 5 bases from V and 7 bases from J, the junction contained 2 bases not matched to a gene. The CDR3 has 12 amino acids. CDR1 is LNHDA and CDR2 is SQIVND in the germline V gene (reference sequence). CDR3 nucleotides: TGTGCCAGTAGTGGACAGGACCAGCCCCAGCATTTT. This encodes CASSGQDQPQHF.

There are a few counts of this clonotype. V gene TRBV15 combines with J gene TRBJ2-2; TRBD1 agrees at 8 bases. V dropped 6 bases and J dropped 1; count of bases not matched to a gene: 10. Germline CDR1 reads LNHNV; CDR2 reads YYDKDF (reference sequence). The CDR3 has 17 amino acids. CDR3 region: CATSPGGRGGNTGELFF. The CDR3 DNA is TGTGCCACCAGTCCAGGGGGCAGGGGCGGGAACACCGGGGAGCTGTTTTTT.

This clonotype occurred a few times. This rearrangement joins TRBV5-1 to TRBJ2-7, with D maybe TRBD2 (6 bases). Looked up from germline, CDR1 is SGHRS and CDR2 is YFSETQ. The CDR3 sequence is 16 residues long. Deletions cut 0 bases from V and 0 bases from J, with 13 bases between. CDR3 DNA: TGCGCCAGCAGCTTGGCCGGGGGTCAGAGCTCCTACGAGCAGTACTTC. This translates into CASSLAGGQSSYEQYF.

V and J are TRBV7-2 and TRBJ2-7; D ambiguous. Trimming left V 5 bases short and J 5 bases short, with 10 bases between. CDR3 size: 12 residues. The germline gives CDR1 SGHTA, CDR2 FQGNSA. CDR3 sequence reads: CASSLGPHEQYF. CDR3 bases: TGTGCCAGCAGCCTAGGACCACACGAGCAGTACTTC.

This clonotype occurred many times. V is TRBV10-3 and J is TRBJ1-1; perhaps TRBD1 as D (5 bases). Germline V gives CDR1 ENHRY, CDR2 SYGVKD. V was pared by 7 bases and J by 1 base, with 10 bases between. This CDR3 contains 13 residues. The CDR3 spells CAIKAGSNTEAFF. The DNA of the CDR3 is TGTGCCATCAAGGCAGGGTCGAACACTGAAGCTTTCTTT.

V and J are TRBV7-9 and TRBJ2-7; D is possibly TRBD1 (5 bases). Germline V gene sequence: CDR1 SEHNR, CDR2 FQNEAQ (reference sequence). The CDR3 sequence is 14 residues long. V lost 2 bases and J 5 bases, leaving 13 bases between the germline ends. Here the CDR3 DNA reads TGTGCCAGCAGCTTATTGGGGCCGGATGACGAGCAGTACTTC. Amino acid sequence: CASSLLGPDDEQYF. Looking up the rest from reference TRBV7-9 and TRBJ2-7 gives the full variable domain: DTGVSQNPRHKITKRGQNVTFRCDPISEHNRLYWYRQTLGQGPEFLTYFQNEAQLEKSRLLSDRFSAERPKGSFSTLEIQRTEQGDSAMYLCASSLLGPDDEQYFGPGTRLTVT.

The chain is built from TRBV10-3 and TRBJ1-2; 9 nucleotides align to TRBD1. J gave up 4 bases and V 5 bases, and 5 bases lay outside the gene matches. Per germline, CDR1 ENHRY and CDR2 SYGVKD. The CDR3 contains 14 residues. The CDR3 nucleotides read TGTGCCATCAGTTTCCGGGACAGGGCCTATGGCTACACCTTC. It is translated as CAISFRDRAYGYTF.

The CDR3 coding sequence is TGTGCCAGCACCCTCTCCATTCAACGGTTCTCTGGAAACACCATATATTTT. Its translation is CASTLSIQRFSGNTIYF. The rearrangement uses TRBV4-2 and TRBJ1-3; D not resolved. V was pared by 7 bases and J by 0 bases, with 19 bases between. The CDR3 spans 17 residues. The germline V gene has CDR1 LGHNA and CDR2 YNFKEQ.

The chain couples TRBV29-1 to TRBJ1-2; TRBD1 aligns across 7 bases. Looked up from germline, CDR1 is SQVTM and CDR2 is ANQGSEA. Trimming took 7 bases from V and 7 from J; bases not matched to a gene: 6. The CDR3 covers 11 residues. The CDR3 here is CSASTGSGYTF. The DNA for the CDR3 is TGCAGCGCTTCGACAGGGTCTGGCTACACCTTC.

This rearrangement joins TRBV20-1 to TRBJ2-5; no definite D call. The V gene lost 3 bases and the J gene lost 4 bases, with 12 bases spanning the gap. The CDR3 spans 13 residues. Germline CDR1 DFQATT, CDR2 SNEGSKA (reference sequence). For the CDR3, the DNA is TGCAGTGCTAGGGGTTTTATGGGAGAGACCCAGTACTTC. It codes for CSARGFMGETQYF.

Remarks on this clonotype: One end of the junction fails to match germline, which may point to a read error. The chain recombines TRBV29-1 with TRBJ2-7; 7 bases are a match to TRBD1. Germline CDR1 reads SQVTM; CDR2 reads ANQGSEA. The CDR3 contains 13 residues. The CDR3 reads CSVEGQDTYEQCF. CDR3 sequence (DNA): TGCAGCGTGGAAGGACAGGATACCTACGAGCAGTGCTTC.

This chain joins TRBV20-1 and TRBJ2-5; D gene uncertain. V lost 3 bases to trimming and J lost 2 bases, with 7 bases between them. The germline V gene encodes CDR1 DFQATT and CDR2 SNEGSKA (reference sequence). CDR3 length: 12 amino acids. The CDR3 region is CSASQIQETQYF. The DNA of the CDR3 is TGCAGTGCTAGTCAGATACAAGAGACCCAGTACTTC.

This clonotype was found a few times. The V and J genes are TRBV6-6 and TRBJ2-7; D is uncertain. The CDR3 length is 13 residues. Germline V CDR1 and CDR2: MNHNY, SVGAGI (reference sequence). Deletions cut 5 bases from V and 2 bases from J, with 10 bases between. The CDR3, as DNA: TGTGCCAGCAGTACTTACGTGGCCTACGAGCAGTACTTC. Translated, it gives CASSTYVAYEQYF.

Comments on this clonotype: A junction end diverges from the germline sequence, so it may reflect a read error. The genes are TRBV7-9 and TRBJ2-2, with TRBD2 as a possible D gene (5 bases). The CDR3 totals 14 residues. The germline V gene encodes CDR1 SEHNR and CDR2 FQNEAQ (reference sequence). The CDR3 sequence is CASSITINTGELFF. The CDR3 coding sequence is TGTGCCAGCAGCATAACCATAAACACCGGGGAGCTATTTTTT.

The genes are TRBV2 and TRBJ1-2; tentatively, D is TRBD1 (5 bases). Per germline, CDR1 SNHLY and CDR2 FYNNEI. V lost 10 bases and J 0 bases, leaving 18 bases between the germline ends. The CDR3 loop spans 15 amino acids. The CDR3 here is CAIRTAGSTNYGYTF. CDR3 sequence (DNA): TGTGCCATCAGAACGGCAGGGTCCACTAACTATGGCTACACCTTC.

With respect to this clonotype: A read error may produce the germline difference seen at one junction end. This chain uses TRBV7-2 with TRBJ2-5, with 8 bases fitting TRBD2. In germline, CDR1 is SGHTA, CDR2 FQGNSA. The length of the CDR3 is 16 residues. Here the CDR3 DNA reads TGCGCCAGCAGCCAAGGAAGAACTAGCGGTGTAGAGACCCAGTACTTC. This translates into CASSQGRTSGVETQYF. Using reference TRBV7-2 and TRBJ2-5 for the parts outside the CDR3, the full variable domain is GAGVSQSPSNKVTEKGKDVELRCDPISGHTALYWYRQSLGQGLEFLIYFQGNSAPDKSGLPSDRFSAERTGGSVSTLTIQRTQQEDSAVYLCASSQGRTSGVETQYFGPGTRLLVL.

The table lists this clonotype with a few counts. The rearrangement joins TRBV29-1 to TRBJ2-7; 10 positions agree with TRBD1. The CDR3 spans 16 residues. V lost 2 bases to trimming and J lost 5 bases; unmatched junction nucleotides: 12. Germline assignment: CDR1 SQVTM and CDR2 ANQGSEA. The CDR3 region is CSVETTGTGEDNEQYF. The CDR3 DNA follows: TGCAGCGTTGAAACTACGGGGACAGGGGAAGACAACGAGCAGTACTTC.

The chain joins TRBV7-9 to TRBJ2-5, with 10 bases lining up with TRBD1. The CDR3 spans 16 residues. Germline V CDR1 and CDR2: SEHNR, FQNEAQ (reference sequence). With V trimmed by 1 base and J by 1 base, 3 bases remained unmatched. For the CDR3, the DNA is TGTGCCAGCAGCTTAGGACAGGGGGCGGTCCAAGAGACCCAGTACTTC. Translated, it gives CASSLGQGAVQETQYF.

CDR3 residues: CSSESGRDTEAFF. The CDR3 DNA sequence: TGCAGCAGTGAGTCGGGGAGGGACACTGAAGCTTTCTTT. V and J are TRBV29-1 and TRBJ1-1; no clear D gene. Trimming took 8 bases from V and 3 from J, leaving 16 bases between them. This CDR3 contains 13 residues. In germline, CDR1 is SQVTM, CDR2 ANQGSEA.

The chain combines TRBV20-1 with TRBJ2-7, with D perhaps given as TRBD1 or TRBD2 (5 bases each). CDR3 size: 14 residues. Germline V gene lookup returns CDR1 DFQATT and CDR2 SNEGSKA (reference sequence). Between the trimmed V and J ends, which lost 6 bases and 2 bases, there was a span of 17 bases. CDR3 nucleotides: TGCAGTGCGGGACCTCGGGCGGGTACCTACGAGCAGTACTTC. Its protein product is CSAGPRAGTYEQYF.

CDR3 bases: TGTGCCAGCAGCTTTGGGGAAGTGGGCTACACCTTC. It yields the protein CASSFGEVGYTF. The chain is built from TRBV9 and TRBJ1-2; D not resolved. CDR3 length equals 12 residues. The germline V gene has CDR1 SGDLS and CDR2 YYNGEE. Trimming removed 4 bases from V and 8 bases from J, with 12 bases in between.

This chain joins TRBV24-1 and TRBJ2-5; D is perhaps TRBD1 (6 bases). The CDR3 has 14 amino acids. V lost 4 bases and J 4 bases, leaving 12 bases between the germline ends. Germline V gene sequence: CDR1 KGHDR, CDR2 SFDVKD. The CDR3 DNA follows: TGTGCCACCAGTGACGCGACAGGCATAGAGACCCAGTACTTC. This gives the protein CATSDATGIETQYF.